Listed below are T cell receptor beta chains from one sample, sequenced in a study of blood T cell repertoires in COVID-19. TCRdb's copy holds only in-frame clones and misses some; the assay was immunoSEQ multiplex PCR. The sample includes just over 300,000 clones, around 89% of them seen just once. The sample consisted of PBMCs or T cells enriched from blood (not recorded which). The receptors were gathered from a middle-aged woman who had recovered from COVID-19. CDR3s include the opening cysteine and the closing phenylalanine or tryptophan. D genes are given only for firm matches. Size is stated for part of the rows, as once, few or many counts, or as a class when the clone is expanded.

d_call: .; clone_size: .; v_call: TRBV5-8; j_call: TRBJ1-5; cdr3_aa: CASSLWSTALQAQHF; cdr3_nt: TGTGCCAGCAGCTTATGGTCTACCGCGCTGCAGGCCCAGCATTTT
d_call: TRBD1; clone_size: .; v_call: TRBV30; j_call: TRBJ2-2; cdr3_aa: CASPGTGKSGELFF; cdr3_nt: TGTGCCTCCCCCGGGACAGGGAAGAGCGGGGAGCTGTTTTTT
d_call: TRBD2; clone_size: once; v_call: TRBV10-3; j_call: TRBJ2-7; cdr3_aa: CAISVLAGFHYEQYF; cdr3_nt: TGTGCCATCAGTGTCTTAGCGGGATTCCACTACGAGCAGTACTTC
d_call: TRBD1; clone_size: .; v_call: TRBV19; j_call: TRBJ1-5; cdr3_aa: CASSKRDRNQPQHF; cdr3_nt: TGTGCCAGTAGTAAAAGGGACAGGAATCAGCCCCAGCATTTT
d_call: .; clone_size: .; v_call: TRBV27; j_call: TRBJ1-4; cdr3_aa: CASSLEWSNEKLFF; cdr3_nt: TGTGCCAGCTCTCTAGAGTGGTCTAATGAAAAACTGTTTTTT
d_call: TRBD1; clone_size: .; v_call: TRBV10-3; j_call: TRBJ1-1; cdr3_aa: CAISEEGAPPEAFF; cdr3_nt: TGTGCCATCAGTGAGGAGGGGGCCCCCCCTGAAGCTTTCTTT
d_call: TRBD1; clone_size: .; v_call: TRBV2; j_call: TRBJ1-6; cdr3_aa: CASTADREYSPLHF; cdr3_nt: TGTGCCAGCACCGCGGACAGGGAGTACTCACCCCTCCACTTT
d_call: TRBD1; clone_size: .; v_call: TRBV19; j_call: TRBJ1-5; cdr3_aa: CASSPTGGGNQPQHF; cdr3_nt: TGTGCCAGTAGTCCGACAGGGGGCGGCAATCAGCCCCAGCATTTT
d_call: .; clone_size: .; v_call: TRBV7-9; j_call: TRBJ2-5; cdr3_aa: CASSLWGVETQYF; cdr3_nt: TGTGCCAGCAGCTTGTGGGGCGTCGAGACCCAGTACTTC
d_call: .; clone_size: .; v_call: TRBV5-6; j_call: TRBJ2-7; cdr3_aa: CASSERGEQYF; cdr3_nt: TGTGCCAGCAGCGAAAGGGGAGAGCAGTACTTC
d_call: .; clone_size: .; v_call: TRBV15; j_call: TRBJ1-4; cdr3_aa: CATSRADSSNEKLFF; cdr3_nt: TGTGCCACCAGCAGAGCAGACAGCTCTAATGAAAAACTGTTTTTT
d_call: TRBD2; clone_size: .; v_call: TRBV28; j_call: TRBJ2-5; cdr3_aa: CASSSRGTSSETQYF; cdr3_nt: TGTGCCAGCAGTTCCCGGGGGACTAGCTCCGAGACCCAGTACTTC
d_call: .; clone_size: .; v_call: TRBV19; j_call: TRBJ1-1; cdr3_aa: CATTPRLRNTEAFF; cdr3_nt: TGTGCGACCACCCCGCGGTTGAGGAACACTGAAGCTTTCTTT
d_call: TRBD1; clone_size: .; v_call: TRBV11-2; j_call: TRBJ1-2; cdr3_aa: CASRSLFRQGFFYGYTF; cdr3_nt: TGTGCCAGCAGGTCCCTTTTCAGACAGGGGTTCTTCTATGGCTACACCTTC
d_call: .; clone_size: .; v_call: TRBV4-1; j_call: TRBJ1-6; cdr3_aa: CASSLLGGALNSPLHF; cdr3_nt: TGCGCCAGCAGCCTGTTAGGAGGGGCTTTAAATTCACCCCTCCACTTT
d_call: .; clone_size: .; v_call: TRBV7-2; j_call: TRBJ2-1; cdr3_aa: CASSLNERYNEQFF; cdr3_nt: TGTGCCAGCAGCTTAAACGAGAGGTACAATGAGCAGTTCTTC